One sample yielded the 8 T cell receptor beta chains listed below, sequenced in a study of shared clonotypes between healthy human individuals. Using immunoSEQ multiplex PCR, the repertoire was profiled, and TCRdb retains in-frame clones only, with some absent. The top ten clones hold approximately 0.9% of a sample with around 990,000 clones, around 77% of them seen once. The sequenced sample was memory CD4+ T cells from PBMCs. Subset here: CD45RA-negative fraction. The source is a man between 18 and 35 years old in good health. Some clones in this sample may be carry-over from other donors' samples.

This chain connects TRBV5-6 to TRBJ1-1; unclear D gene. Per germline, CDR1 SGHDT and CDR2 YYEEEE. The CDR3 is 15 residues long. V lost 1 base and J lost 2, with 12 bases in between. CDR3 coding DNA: TGTGCCAGCAGCTTGAGCAAAAGTGGAAACACTGAAGCTTTCTTT. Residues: CASSLSKSGNTEAFF.

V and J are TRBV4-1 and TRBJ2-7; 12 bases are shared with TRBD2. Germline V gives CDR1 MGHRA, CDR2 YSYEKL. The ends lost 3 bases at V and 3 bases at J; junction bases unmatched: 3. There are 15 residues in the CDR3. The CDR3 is CASSHPTSGSYEQYF. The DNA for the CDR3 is TGCGCCAGCAGCCACCCGACTAGCGGGAGCTACGAGCAGTACTTC.

CDR3 amino acids: CASSLGWADREAYEQYF. The DNA of the CDR3 is TGTGCCAGCAGCTTAGGTTGGGCGGACAGGGAGGCCTACGAGCAGTACTTC. The V gene is TRBV7-9, the J gene TRBJ2-7; 8 positions match TRBD1. The ends lost 1 base at V and 2 bases at J; junction bases unmatched: 10. The CDR3 has 17 amino acids. Germline V CDR1 and CDR2: SEHNR, FQNEAQ (reference sequence).

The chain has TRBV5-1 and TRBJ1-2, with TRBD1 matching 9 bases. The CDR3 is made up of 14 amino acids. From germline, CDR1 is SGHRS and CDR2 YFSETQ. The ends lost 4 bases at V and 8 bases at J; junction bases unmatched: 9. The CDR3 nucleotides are TGCGCCAGCAGCCCGGACAGGGGAGGAAAAGGCTACACCTTC. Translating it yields CASSPDRGGKGYTF.

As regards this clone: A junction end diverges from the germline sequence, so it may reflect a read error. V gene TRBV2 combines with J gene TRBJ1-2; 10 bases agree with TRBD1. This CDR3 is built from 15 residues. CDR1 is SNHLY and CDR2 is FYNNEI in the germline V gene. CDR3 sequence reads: CASSEGTGDLYGYTF. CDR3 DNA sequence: TGTGCCAGCAGCGAAGGGACAGGGGATCTCTATGGCTACACCTTC.

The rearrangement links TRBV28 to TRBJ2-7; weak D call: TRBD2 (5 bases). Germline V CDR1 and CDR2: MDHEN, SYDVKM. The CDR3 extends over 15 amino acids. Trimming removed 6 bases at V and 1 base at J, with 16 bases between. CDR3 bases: TGTGCCAGCAGCACCCCGAGTAGCGTGTCCTACGAGCAGTACTTC. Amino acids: CASSTPSSVSYEQYF.

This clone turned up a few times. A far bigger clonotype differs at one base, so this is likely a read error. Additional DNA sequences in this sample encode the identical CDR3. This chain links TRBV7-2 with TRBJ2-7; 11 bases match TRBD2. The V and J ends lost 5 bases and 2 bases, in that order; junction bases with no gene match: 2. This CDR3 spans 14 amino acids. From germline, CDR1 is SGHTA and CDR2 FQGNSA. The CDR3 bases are TGTGCCAGCAGCCAACTAGCGGGAGCCTACGAGCAGTACTTC. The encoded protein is CASSQLAGAYEQYF. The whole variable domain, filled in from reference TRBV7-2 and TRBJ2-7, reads GAGVSQSPSNKVTEKGKDVELRCDPISGHTALYWYRQSLGQGLEFLIYFQGNSAPDKSGLPSDRFSAERTGGSVSTLTIQRTQQEDSAVYLCASSQLAGAYEQYFGPGTRLTVT.

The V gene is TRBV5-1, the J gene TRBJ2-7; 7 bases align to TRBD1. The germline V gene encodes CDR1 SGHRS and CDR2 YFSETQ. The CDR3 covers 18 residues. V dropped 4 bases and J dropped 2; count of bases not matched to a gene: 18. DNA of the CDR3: TGCGCCAGCAGCGAAATTCCGGGACAGCCTACCTCTCCCTACGAGCAGTACTTC. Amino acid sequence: CASSEIPGQPTSPYEQYF.